The 15 T cell receptor beta chains in this list originate from one sample, sequenced in a study of siplizumab effects on memory and regulatory T cells. Assay used: immunoSEQ multiplex PCR; TCRdb lists only in-frame clones, some missing. The table shows approximately 50,000 clones, with about 94% occurring only once. What was sequenced was CD8+ T cells sorted from blood. The receptors come from a human donor in good health.

V is TRBV6-6 and J is TRBJ1-5, with D unresolved. Germline-derived CDR1 and CDR2 are MNHNY and SVGAGI (reference sequence). V was trimmed by 1 base and J by 4 bases, leaving 2 bases between them. This CDR3 contains 12 residues. CDR3 region: CASSYLNQPQHF. CDR3 in DNA: TGTGCCAGCAGTTACTTAAATCAGCCCCAGCATTTT.

V is TRBV10-1 and J is TRBJ1-6; tentative D call: TRBD1 (5 bases). Per the germline V gene, CDR1 is WNHNN and CDR2 is SYGVQD (reference sequence). The ends were cut back, 0 bases at V and 7 bases at J, with 7 bases in the middle. This CDR3 has 14 amino acids. This CDR3 is CASSESGENSPLHF. The CDR3 DNA sequence: TGCGCCAGCAGTGAGTCGGGGGAGAATTCACCCCTCCACTTT.

The chain couples TRBV6-4 to TRBJ2-2; D unresolved. V was clipped by 3 bases and J by 4 bases, with 9 bases between them. In germline, CDR1 is MRHNA, CDR2 SNTAGT. This CDR3 has 14 residues. The CDR3 coding sequence is TGTGCCAGCAGTGAGGGTGCGAGCACCGGGGAGCTGTTTTTT. It specifies CASSEGASTGELFF.

The chain links TRBV28 to TRBJ1-5, with D possibly being TRBD1 (6 bases). Germline values: CDR1 MDHEN, CDR2 SYDVKM. Deletions cut 5 bases from V and 5 bases from J, with 19 bases between. The CDR3 contains 16 residues. CDR3 sequence: CASSPLYYREDQPQHF. The CDR3 region has the DNA TGTGCCAGCAGTCCGTTGTATTACAGGGAAGATCAGCCCCAGCATTTT.

The chain has TRBV21-1 and TRBJ2-1; the table's D gene call, TRBD2, was not cross checked with the DNA. TRBV21-1 is designated a pseudogene. There are 17 residues in the CDR3. Here the CDR3 reads CASSKEGSLAGGHEQFF. CDR3 sequence (DNA): TGTGCCAGCAGCAAAGAAGGGAGCCTAGCGGGAGGGCATGAGCAGTTCTTC.

The chain is built from TRBV19 and TRBJ1-4; D might be TRBD1 (5 bases). Germline V gene data show CDR1 as LNHDA and CDR2 as SQIVND (reference sequence). Trimming stripped 5 bases from V and 3 bases from J, with 16 bases between. This CDR3 is built from 16 residues. CDR3 DNA: TGTGCCAGTAGTGAGCGGGGCGTGGTAGCTAATGAAAAACTGTTTTTT. This gives the protein CASSERGVVANEKLFF.

The rearrangement uses TRBV6-9 and TRBJ2-3; D not resolved. V lost 5 bases, J lost 3 bases, and 12 bases lay in between. Germline V lookup: CDR1 MNHGY, CDR2 SVAAGI. The CDR3 loop spans 14 amino acids. The CDR3 sequence: CASSLTSGTDTQYF. The CDR3 DNA sequence: TGTGCCAGCAGTCTAACCTCCGGGACAGATACGCAGTATTTT.

The chain carries TRBV18 and TRBJ2-7, with D perhaps TRBD1 (6 bases). Trimming removed 3 bases at V and 1 base at J, with 10 bases between. Germline assignment: CDR1 KGHSH and CDR2 LQKENI. This CDR3 has 14 residues. The CDR3 loop is CASSPTGQSYEQYF. CDR3 nucleotides: TGTGCCAGCTCACCCACGGGACAATCCTACGAGCAGTACTTC.

This clone was observed a single time. The chain has TRBV4-1 and TRBJ1-3; D call uncertain. The germline V gene encodes CDR1 MGHRA and CDR2 YSYEKL. The V end lost 0 bases, the J end lost 4 bases, and 16 bases lay between the germline ends. This CDR3 is built from 17 residues. CDR3 residues: CASSQEGPGTFGNTIYF. The CDR3 bases are TGCGCCAGCAGCCAAGAAGGGCCTGGAACGTTCGGAAACACCATATATTTT.

In nucleotides, the CDR3 is TGCAGCGTTGAAGATGTACGACTAGCGGAGGCCCGTTTTCACAATGAGCAGTTCTTC. This codes for CSVEDVRLAEARFHNEQFF. V gene TRBV29-1 combines with J gene TRBJ2-1; 9 bases are shared with TRBD2. The germline CDR1 and CDR2 sequences are SQVTM and ANQGSEA. The ends lost 0 bases at V and 5 bases at J; junction bases unmatched: 17. CDR3 length: 19 residues.

The chain is built from TRBV4-1 and TRBJ2-1; TRBD1 matches 11 bases. CDR3 length equals 17 residues. Losses at the gene ends were 0 bases for V and 6 bases for J; bases not matched to a gene: 7. The germline V gene has CDR1 MGHRA and CDR2 YSYEKL. CDR3 protein: CASSQDPRTGGVNEQFF. The CDR3 DNA reads TGCGCCAGCAGCCAAGATCCGAGGACAGGGGGCGTCAATGAGCAGTTCTTC.

This clone was counted between two and nine times. V is TRBV11-2 and J is TRBJ2-7; D is unresolved. The germline CDR1 and CDR2 sequences are SGHAT and FQNNGV. The CDR3 runs 16 residues. Trimming left V 0 bases short and J 2 bases short, with 14 bases between. CDR3 residues: CASSLEFGSNPYEQYF. CDR3 DNA: TGTGCCAGCAGCTTAGAGTTTGGGTCCAACCCCTACGAGCAGTACTTC.

The V gene is TRBV4-1, the J gene TRBJ2-7; 9 positions agree with TRBD2. This CDR3 region has 17 residues. With 0 bases clipped from V and 2 bases from J, the junction kept 8 bases outside the gene matches. The germline V gene encodes CDR1 MGHRA and CDR2 YSYEKL. CDR3 amino acids: CASSQEPSGTFTYEQYF. The DNA for the CDR3 is TGCGCCAGCAGCCAAGAGCCTAGCGGGACGTTCACCTACGAGCAGTACTTC.

The chain uses TRBV7-8 and TRBJ1-1; unclear D gene. This CDR3 spans 13 amino acids. Looked up from germline, CDR1 is SGHVS and CDR2 is FQNEAQ. With 5 bases removed from V and 2 bases from J, the gap between germline ends came to 9 bases. The CDR3 loop is CASSRISNTEAFF. The CDR3 DNA is TGTGCCAGCAGCCGGATCTCCAACACTGAAGCTTTCTTT.

The V call is TRBV9, the J call TRBJ2-1; D uncertain. The V end lost 3 bases, the J end lost 7 bases, and 8 bases lay between the germline ends. CDR3 length: 12 residues. CDR1 is SGDLS and CDR2 is YYNGEE in the germline V gene. For the CDR3, the DNA is TGTGCCAGCAGCGGAACGGTGAATGAGCAGTTCTTC. Translating gives CASSGTVNEQFF.